Below are 3 T cell receptor beta chains sequenced from a single sample in a study of cytomegalovirus exposure and HLA in healthy donors. Use of 60 Vbeta and 13 Jbeta primers characterized the PCR. Clones were sequenced by immunoSEQ multiplex PCR, and TCRdb holds only the in-frame ones, with some missing. Of 150,000 or so clones in the sample, 60% to 85% were seen once. Source material: PBMCs. Receptors originate from a man in his forties or fifties in good health and CMV-seropositive.

Comments on this clone: At one end the junction does not follow the germline gene, possibly because of a read error. The gene calls are TRBV19 and TRBJ2-6; tentatively, D is TRBD2 (6 bases). Looked up from germline, CDR1 is LNHDA and CDR2 is SQIVND (reference sequence). CDR3 length: 17 amino acids. Here the CDR3 reads CASLEGQGLSGANGLTF. For the CDR3, the DNA is TGTGCCAGTTTGGAGGGGCAGGGACTCTCTGGGGCCAACGGCCTGACTTTC.

This clone has just a few counts. The chain has TRBV4-3 and TRBJ1-5; a possible D gene is TRBD1 (6 bases). The V gene's germline CDR1 is LGHNA and CDR2 YSLEER. V was shortened by 0 bases and J by 4 bases, with 10 bases between the two germline ends. The CDR3 is 15 amino acids. The CDR3 region is CASSQESQGNQPQHF. The CDR3 bases are TGCGCCAGCAGCCAAGAATCTCAGGGGAATCAGCCCCAGCATTTT.

This chain links TRBV28 with TRBJ2-7, with 9 bases that match TRBD1. The V gene end was trimmed by 6 bases and the J gene end by 6 bases; junction bases not matched to a gene: 9. The CDR3 consists of 14 residues. Germline V CDR1 and CDR2: MDHEN, SYDVKM. The CDR3 spells CASSMPGQGGEQYF. In DNA, the CDR3 is TGTGCCAGCAGCATGCCGGGACAGGGCGGCGAGCAGTACTTC.